The entry that follows covers one T cell receptor (beta chain) sequence. Methods used by the authors: Reference gene primer amplification in the assay estimated nucleated cell counts. TCRdb keeps only in-frame clones here, not all; method: immunoSEQ multiplex PCR. The D gene and trimming were derived from the DNA, and the V and J assignments and clone size from that table. Of 400,000 or so clones listed, about nine tenths are singletons. This sample is drawn from a study of blood T cell repertoires in COVID-19. Looking at the study overall: In each case, the material was cDNA or gDNA derived from T cells, B-cell-depleted T cells, or PBMCs.

CDR1 and CDR2 (germline): LNHDA, SQIVND (reference sequence). The trim removed 6 bases at V and 1 base at J, leaving 8 bases unmatched. The CDR3 consists of 16 residues. Sequenced input: peripheral blood. The clonotype originates from a woman aged 40 to 49 with COVID-19, enrolled during active disease. The gene calls are TRBV19 and TRBJ1-4, with 7 bases lining up with TRBD1. CDR3 nucleotides: TGTGCCAGTAGCATCTACCGACAGGGAACTAATGAAAAACTGTTTTTT. Translation: CASSIYRQGTNEKLFF.